This passage covers 13 T cell receptor beta chains from one sample sequenced in a study of CD8+ T cells in alopecia areata. Described treatment: oral pan-JAK inhibitor, 5-10 mg twice daily. Extraction and reverse transcription of RNA yielded cDNA as the sequencing template. Clones were read by immunoSEQ multiplex PCR, and TCRdb kept only the in-frame ones, dropping some. The data show about 210,000 clones, roughly three fifths seen once. Here the sequenced sample was CD4+ T cells sorted from blood, taken between weeks 44 and 45, from a patient treated with tofacitinib. The receptors come from a human donor with alopecia areata.

The chain recombines TRBV30 with TRBJ2-3, with 9 bases aligning to TRBD2. The CDR3 runs to 16 residues. With 0 bases clipped from V and 1 base from J, the junction kept 5 bases outside the gene matches. CDR1 GTSNPN and CDR2 SVGIG come from the germline V gene (reference sequence). As DNA, the CDR3 is TGTGCCTGGAGTGTATTGACTAGCGGACGCACAGATACGCAGTATTTT. Protein sequence: CAWSVLTSGRTDTQYF.

This rearrangement joins TRBV15 to TRBJ1-2; TRBD1 is a possible D gene (6 bases). Trimming stripped 1 base from V and 8 bases from J, with 14 bases between. The length of the CDR3 is 14 residues. The germline CDR1 and CDR2 sequences are LNHNV and YYDKDF (reference sequence). CDR3 sequence: CATSRVGGAEGYTF. In DNA form, the CDR3 reads TGTGCCACCAGCAGAGTTGGGGGCGCGGAGGGCTACACCTTC.

The V call is TRBV13, the J call TRBJ2-5, with no clear D. Per the germline V gene, CDR1 is PRHDT and CDR2 is FYEKMQ (reference sequence). This CDR3 comprises 13 residues. The V and J ends lost 3 bases and 2 bases respectively, with 7 bases between them. The CDR3 here is CASSFGQQETQYF. CDR3 in DNA: TGTGCCAGCAGCTTCGGGCAGCAAGAGACCCAGTACTTC. The full variable domain, in which reference TRBV13 and TRBJ2-5 provide the parts outside the CDR3, is AAGVIQSPRHLIKEKRETATLKCYPIPRHDTVYWYQQGPGQDPQFLISFYEKMQSDKGSIPDRFSAQQFSDYHSELNMSSLELGDSALYFCASSFGQQETQYFGPGTRLLVL.

The chain recombines TRBV23-1 with TRBJ1-6; D gene unclear. TRBV23-1 is labeled an ORF, and its function is uncertain. The CDR3 covers 15 residues. With 4 bases removed from V and 3 bases from J, the gap between germline ends came to 10 bases. The chain's CDR3 is CASSRILLYNSPLHF. CDR3 sequence (DNA): TGCGCCAGCAGTCGCATACTACTCTATAATTCACCCCTCCACTTT.

J is TRBJ2-3 and V is TRBV12-5, with D perhaps TRBD2 (6 bases). The CDR3 loop spans 14 amino acids. Looked up from germline, CDR1 is LGHNT and CDR2 is FRNRAP. Trimming stripped 2 bases from V and 5 bases from J, with 11 bases between. CDR3 sequence (DNA): TGTGCTAGTGGTTTGAGTCGACTAGGAGATACGCAGTATTTT. Its protein product is CASGLSRLGDTQYF.

The chain combines TRBV7-2 with TRBJ1-1; D not resolved. There are 12 residues in the CDR3. Trimming cost V 3 bases and J 6 bases, with 8 bases left between them. From germline, CDR1 is SGHTA and CDR2 FQGNSA. The DNA for the CDR3 is TGTGCCAGCAGCTTTTCTCGTGCTGAAGCTTTCTTT. Its translation is CASSFSRAEAFF.

The chain recombines TRBV4-2 with TRBJ2-3; 10 bases match TRBD2. CDR1 is LGHNA and CDR2 is YNFKEQ in the germline V gene. Trimming at V came to 3 bases and at J to 1 base, leaving 10 bases not matched to a gene. The CDR3 totals 18 residues. This CDR3 is CASSQSYGLAGGTDTQYF. The CDR3 coding sequence is TGTGCCAGCAGCCAGTCCTACGGGCTAGCGGGGGGCACAGATACGCAGTATTTT.

This rearrangement joins TRBV6-5 to TRBJ1-2; TRBD1 matches at 8 bases. V was clipped by 0 bases and J by 4 bases; unmatched bases: 7. Germline CDR1 is MNHEY and CDR2 is SVGAGI. CDR3 size: 16 residues. CDR3 residues: CASSYSSGGPVYGYTF. CDR3 nucleotides: TGTGCCAGCAGTTACTCCTCAGGGGGCCCAGTCTATGGCTACACCTTC.

In this sample, this clone turned up a few times. The V call is TRBV29-1, the J call TRBJ2-2; D uncertain. The CDR3 contains 13 residues. CDR1 and CDR2 (germline): SQVTM, ANQGSEA. The V gene lost 6 bases and the J gene lost 0 bases, with 8 bases spanning the gap. The chain's CDR3 is CSVRTTNTGELFF. The CDR3 region has the DNA TGCAGCGTGCGCACAACGAACACCGGGGAGCTGTTTTTT.

This clone showed up many times. The J gene is TRBJ1-5, the V gene TRBV2; TRBD1 is a possible D gene (5 bases). The CDR3 is 14 residues long. Trimming pared 4 bases from V and 7 bases from J, leaving 14 bases between. Germline CDR1 SNHLY, CDR2 FYNNEI. In nucleotides, the CDR3 is TGTGCCAGCAGTGCGGGAATCGGACAACAGCCCCAGCATTTT. It specifies CASSAGIGQQPQHF.

The V and J genes are TRBV11-2 and TRBJ2-7; D is perhaps TRBD1 or TRBD2 (5 bases each). CDR1 is SGHAT, CDR2 FQNNGV, per germline. Trimming took off 3 bases at V and 5 bases at J, with 23 bases between the two ends. The CDR3 covers 17 residues. DNA for the CDR3: TGTGCCAGCAGCTTTATTCAAAGGGACCGTAGACCCCACGAGCAGTACTTC. It specifies CASSFIQRDRRPHEQYF.

V and J are TRBV18 and TRBJ2-5, with 9 positions matching TRBD1. The germline gives CDR1 KGHSH, CDR2 LQKENI. The length of the CDR3 is 15 residues. J lost 5 bases, V lost 6 bases, and 10 bases had no gene match. The CDR3 here is CASSPYTGQGETQYF. The CDR3 DNA reads TGTGCCAGCTCTCCTTACACCGGACAGGGGGAGACCCAGTACTTC.

The chain combines TRBV11-2 with TRBJ2-7; 9 nucleotides align to TRBD1. Germline CDR1 reads SGHAT; CDR2 reads FQNNGV. Trimming removed 4 bases from V and 3 bases from J; junction bases left unmatched: 7. The CDR3 contains 15 residues. CDR3 protein: CASSSPGQGVYEQYF. DNA for the CDR3: TGTGCCAGCAGCTCTCCGGGACAGGGAGTCTACGAGCAGTACTTC.